Below, 15 T cell receptor beta chains from the same sample are listed, as sequenced in a study of response to subunit inactivated influenza vaccine. TCRdb fed the RT-PCR reads into MiXCR, producing one record per CDR3 protein. The sample consists of about 480,000 distinct CDR3 sequences, approximately 13% of them appearing once. This specimen consisted of PBMCs from blood, obtained 45 days after vaccination. Receptor source: a man aged 50-60 years who received an inactivated influenza vaccine.

Only a few counts were recorded for this clonotype. The chain combines TRBV20-1 with TRBJ2-3; D could derive from TRBD1 or TRBD2 (5 bases each). Trimming cost V 6 bases and J 5 bases, with 12 bases left between them. From germline, CDR1 is DFQATT and CDR2 SNEGSKA (reference sequence). This CDR3 is 12 amino acids long. For the CDR3, the DNA is TGCAGTGCCGCCCATGGGGGAGATACGCAGTATTTT. Its protein is CSAAHGGDTQYF.

Many counts were recorded for this clonotype. The gene calls are TRBV20-1 and TRBJ1-4; D may be TRBD1 (5 bases). This CDR3 spans 15 amino acids. Trimming shortened V by 0 bases and J by 8 bases, and 16 bases separated the two germline ends. The V gene's germline CDR1 is DFQATT and CDR2 SNEGSKA (reference sequence). The CDR3 reads CSARDGQGLREKLFF. Here the CDR3 DNA reads TGCAGTGCTAGAGATGGTCAGGGTCTCCGGGAAAAACTGTTTTTT.

The chain joins TRBV5-1 to TRBJ2-5, with D possibly matching TRBD2 (5 bases). Germline CDR1 and CDR2: SGHRS and YFSETQ. The CDR3 extends over 14 amino acids. Trimming removed 2 bases at V and 3 bases at J, with 11 bases between. The CDR3, as DNA: TGCGCCAGCAGCTTAAGCGGCCCAGAAGAGACCCAGTACTTC. Translated: CASSLSGPEETQYF.

The chain combines TRBV5-1 with TRBJ2-5; D unclear. This CDR3 is built from 13 residues. V lost 4 bases, J lost 4 bases, and 11 bases lay in between. CDR1 and CDR2 (germline): SGHRS, YFSETQ. CDR3 DNA sequence: TGCGCCAGCAGCCGGCTAGATGGAGAGACCCAGTACTTC. It encodes CASSRLDGETQYF. Together with reference TRBV5-1 and TRBJ2-5, the CDR3 gives the full variable domain: KAGVTQTPRYLIKTRGQQVTLSCSPISGHRSVSWYQQTPGQGLQFLFEYFSETQRNKGNFPGRFSGRQFSNSRSEMNVSTLELGDSALYLCASSRLDGETQYFGPGTRLLVL.

Comments on this clonotype: This may stem from a read error, because a much larger clone lies one nucleotide away. The chain has TRBV6-5 and TRBJ2-1; D is uncertain. The germline V gene has CDR1 MNHEY and CDR2 SVGAGI. Trimming took off 2 bases at V and 1 base at J, with 6 bases between the two ends. The CDR3 sequence is 14 residues long. The CDR3 sequence is CASSYPRSYNEQFF. In DNA, the CDR3 is TGTGCCAGCAGTTACCCCAGGTCCTACAATGAGCAGTTCTTC.

J is TRBJ2-1 and V is TRBV5-8; no reliable D call. The germline V gene encodes CDR1 SGHTS and CDR2 YDEGEE. The CDR3 runs to 14 residues. V was cut by 3 bases and J by 3 bases, with 10 bases left in between. The CDR3 protein is CASSSSGYYNEQFF. In nucleotides, the CDR3 is TGTGCCAGCAGCTCCTCCGGATACTACAATGAGCAGTTCTTC.

In this sample, this clonotype turned up a few times. The rearrangement joins TRBV12-3 or TRBV12-4 to TRBJ2-2, with a possible D match to TRBD1 (6 bases). Trimming shortened V by 1 base and J by 5 bases, and 11 bases separated the two germline ends. This CDR3 contains 15 residues. CDR3 nucleotides: TGTGCCAGCAGTTTAGGGACAGCACGTACCGGGGAGCTGTTTTTT. Protein sequence: CASSLGTARTGELFF.

A few counts support this clonotype. The chain joins TRBV20-1 to TRBJ2-1; D might be TRBD2 (6 bases). CDR1 DFQATT and CDR2 SNEGSKA come from the germline V gene (reference sequence). The CDR3 spans 17 residues. V lost 1 base to trimming and J lost 4 bases, with 20 bases between them. CDR3 in DNA: TGCAGTGCTAGAGTTGGGGAGGCCAGGGAGATTTACAATGAGCAGTTCTTC. Translation gives CSARVGEAREIYNEQFF.

This clonotype has only a few counts. This rearrangement joins TRBV10-3 to TRBJ1-2; D may be TRBD1 (5 bases). V was trimmed by 8 bases and J by 2 bases, leaving 9 bases between them. The germline CDR1 and CDR2 sequences are ENHRY and SYGVKD. This CDR3 is 12 amino acids long. The CDR3 DNA follows: TGTGCCATCGGGGCCGCAAACTATGGCTACACCTTC. It translates to CAIGAANYGYTF.

The table lists this clonotype with a few counts. The chain employs TRBV5-1 and TRBJ2-7, with TRBD1 identical over 9 bases. Germline loops: CDR1 SGHRS, CDR2 YFSETQ. There are 15 residues in the CDR3. With V trimmed by 5 bases and J by 5 bases, 11 bases remained unmatched. The CDR3 DNA is TGCGCCAGCAGTCCTGCTTGGACAGGGGAAAACGAGCAGTACTTC. Its translation is CASSPAWTGENEQYF.

This clonotype was picked up a small number of times. V usage is TRBV7-2 and J usage is TRBJ2-6; unclear D gene. Trimming removed 2 bases from V and 4 bases from J, with 9 bases in between. From germline, CDR1 is SGHTA and CDR2 FQGNSA. This CDR3 has 15 amino acids. The CDR3 here is CASSLSLRGANVLTF. In DNA form, the CDR3 reads TGTGCCAGCAGCTTATCCCTAAGAGGGGCCAACGTCCTGACTTTC.

The chain has TRBV28 and TRBJ1-2, with D possibly TRBD1 on 6 matching bases. Germline V gene lookup returns CDR1 MDHEN and CDR2 SYDVKM. CDR3 length: 14 amino acids. V dropped 5 bases and J dropped 3 bases, with 13 bases sitting between them. The CDR3 nucleotides are TGTGCCAGCAGTACAGGGTTGCAGGACTATGGCTACACCTTC. Translation: CASSTGLQDYGYTF.

This clonotype was counted ten times or more. The genes are TRBV6-1 and TRBJ1-1, with D hard to call. Germline V gene lookup returns CDR1 MNHNS and CDR2 SASEGT. The CDR3 spans 13 residues. V shed 9 bases and J shed 1 base, with 12 bases lying between them. CDR3 residues: CASFQATNTEAFF. CDR3 sequence (DNA): TGTGCCAGTTTTCAGGCGACGAACACTGAAGCTTTCTTT.

This clonotype was seen a handful of times. This chain links TRBV7-9 with TRBJ2-7, with D possibly being TRBD2 (5 bases). In germline, CDR1 is SEHNR, CDR2 FQNEAQ (reference sequence). The CDR3 is 12 residues long. V lost 1 base and J lost 10, with 11 bases in between. CDR3 protein: CASSLVEAYQYF. In DNA form, the CDR3 reads TGTGCCAGCAGCTTAGTGGAGGCGTACCAGTACTTC.

This clonotype is a singleton in its sample. The V call is TRBV3-1, the J call TRBJ2-3, with no clear D. The length of the CDR3 is 13 residues. Germline CDR1 reads LGHDT; CDR2 reads YNNKEL (reference sequence). Trimming removed 7 bases from V and 1 base from J, with 9 bases in between. The CDR3 DNA sequence: TGTGCCAGCAAGTATTCGGGCACAGATACGCAGTATTTT. Its protein is CASKYSGTDTQYF.